Detailed here is one T cell receptor beta chain. No antigen is known for it. The data were obtained in a study of cytomegalovirus exposure and HLA in healthy donors. Overall study results and limits: Information on immune exposure was restricted to one variable (CMV serostatus).

CDR3 length equals 15 residues. The J segment lost 1 base and the V segment lost 5 bases, leaving 6 bases of the junction unmatched. Germline V lookup: CDR1 LNHDA, CDR2 SQIVND (reference sequence). It was with 60 Vbeta and 13 Jbeta primers that the PCR ran. Method: immunoSEQ multiplex PCR; TCRdb's copy keeps in-frame clones and lacks some. This table has 99,000 or so clones, approximately 72% appearing once. The rearrangement joins TRBV19 to TRBJ1-2; TRBD1 matches 8 bases. Input material: PBMCs. The clonotype originates from a man aged 25 to 45 in good health and CMV-seronegative. CDR3 coding DNA: TGTGCCAGTAGTCTTGGGACAGGCGTTAACTATGGCTACACCTTC. Translating gives CASSLGTGVNYGYTF.